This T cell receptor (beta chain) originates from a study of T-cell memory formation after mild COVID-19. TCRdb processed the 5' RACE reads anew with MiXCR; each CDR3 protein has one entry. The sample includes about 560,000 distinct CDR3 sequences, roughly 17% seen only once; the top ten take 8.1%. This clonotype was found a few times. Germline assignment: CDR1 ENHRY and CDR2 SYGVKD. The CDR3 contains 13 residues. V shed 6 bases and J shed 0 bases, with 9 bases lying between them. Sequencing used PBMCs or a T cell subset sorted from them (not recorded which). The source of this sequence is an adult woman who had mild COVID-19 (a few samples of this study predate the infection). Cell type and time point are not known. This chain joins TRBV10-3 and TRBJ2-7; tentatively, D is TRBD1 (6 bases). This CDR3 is CAIRTGSSYEQYF. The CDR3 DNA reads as TGTGCCATCAGGACAGGAAGCTCCTACGAGCAGTACTTC.